Listed below are T cell receptor beta chains from one sample, sequenced in a study of cytomegalovirus exposure and HLA in healthy donors. Profiled with immunoSEQ multiplex PCR; TCRdb holds only in-frame clones, not every one. The table has approximately 97,000 clones, approximately 77% seen once. Sequences were obtained from PBMCs. The receptor set was obtained from a male donor in good health and CMV-seropositive. Each CDR3 is given with its conserved first and last residue. Each record gives: V gene, J gene, clone size, D gene, CDR3 protein. The D gene is left open where the match is weak. Only some rows state a clone size, as once, few, many or a class for expanded clones.

v_gene: TRBV5-4; j_gene: TRBJ2-7; abundance: .; d_gene: TRBD2; CDR3aa: CASSSRSAGGNEQYF
v_gene: TRBV10-3; j_gene: TRBJ1-1; abundance: .; d_gene: .; CDR3aa: CAIGIGQRLITEAFF
v_gene: TRBV5-1; j_gene: TRBJ2-6; abundance: few; d_gene: .; CDR3aa: CASSTQDSGANVLTF
v_gene: TRBV19; j_gene: TRBJ2-1; abundance: .; d_gene: .; CDR3aa: CASIPSEGGQFF
v_gene: TRBV27; j_gene: TRBJ2-7; abundance: .; d_gene: TRBD2; CDR3aa: CASGSGRFYEQYF
v_gene: TRBV7-8; j_gene: TRBJ1-5; abundance: .; d_gene: TRBD1; CDR3aa: CASSRSGTGARAQPQHF
v_gene: TRBV19; j_gene: TRBJ2-1; abundance: .; d_gene: TRBD2; CDR3aa: CASKKWSELANNEQFF
v_gene: TRBV6-5; j_gene: TRBJ2-6; abundance: .; d_gene: .; CDR3aa: CTSSQGGTGANVLTF
v_gene: TRBV4-1; j_gene: TRBJ2-5; abundance: .; d_gene: TRBD2; CDR3aa: CASSQEGGLADLGGETQYF
v_gene: TRBV2; j_gene: TRBJ2-5; abundance: .; d_gene: .; CDR3aa: CASSERETQYF
v_gene: TRBV5-6; j_gene: TRBJ2-7; abundance: .; d_gene: .; CDR3aa: CASSPRRDSRSYEQYF
v_gene: TRBV27; j_gene: TRBJ2-1; abundance: .; d_gene: TRBD2; CDR3aa: CASSFAAGGSSSFSYNEQFF
v_gene: TRBV14; j_gene: TRBJ1-6; abundance: .; d_gene: TRBD1; CDR3aa: CATGTGNSPLHF
v_gene: TRBV9; j_gene: TRBJ1-1; abundance: few; d_gene: .; CDR3aa: CASSVVEGAFF
v_gene: TRBV5-4; j_gene: TRBJ2-1; abundance: .; d_gene: TRBD2; CDR3aa: CASTSGRSNEQFF
v_gene: TRBV19; j_gene: TRBJ1-1; abundance: .; d_gene: .; CDR3aa: CASSQGNTEAFF
v_gene: TRBV30; j_gene: TRBJ2-2; abundance: .; d_gene: TRBD1; CDR3aa: CARDRTNTGELFF
v_gene: TRBV23-1; j_gene: TRBJ2-3; abundance: .; d_gene: .; CDR3aa: CASRRTVSTSTDTQYF
v_gene: TRBV7-2; j_gene: .; abundance: .; d_gene: TRBD2; CDR3aa: CASSFVTSGYEQYF
v_gene: TRBV27; j_gene: TRBJ2-1; abundance: .; d_gene: TRBD2; CDR3aa: CASSLAGEGNEQFF
v_gene: TRBV7-2; j_gene: TRBJ2-2; abundance: .; d_gene: .; CDR3aa: CASSSDYYGELFF
v_gene: TRBV28; j_gene: TRBJ2-7; abundance: few; d_gene: TRBD1; CDR3aa: CASSRPGTGILNEQYF
v_gene: TRBV4-2; j_gene: TRBJ1-4; abundance: few; d_gene: .; CDR3aa: CASSLQQGNEKLFF
v_gene: TRBV6-1; j_gene: TRBJ2-7; abundance: .; d_gene: TRBD1; CDR3aa: CASSTTGTGDHEQYF
v_gene: TRBV9; j_gene: TRBJ1-1; abundance: few; d_gene: TRBD1; CDR3aa: CASSVGDRGYTEAFF
v_gene: TRBV5-5; j_gene: TRBJ2-7; abundance: .; d_gene: .; CDR3aa: CASSLDASRYEQYF
v_gene: TRBV18; j_gene: TRBJ2-6; abundance: .; d_gene: TRBD1; CDR3aa: CASSPDRGQAGANVLTF
v_gene: TRBV2; j_gene: TRBJ1-5; abundance: .; d_gene: TRBD1; CDR3aa: CASRNRGLDNQPQHF
v_gene: TRBV9; j_gene: TRBJ2-5; abundance: .; d_gene: TRBD1; CDR3aa: CASSTGQGFRETQYF
v_gene: TRBV5-1; j_gene: TRBJ2-5; abundance: once; d_gene: .; CDR3aa: CASSPTGGQGEAQYF
v_gene: TRBV2; j_gene: TRBJ1-2; abundance: .; d_gene: .; CDR3aa: CASSGLIGYTF
v_gene: TRBV7-2; j_gene: TRBJ1-1; abundance: .; d_gene: .; CDR3aa: CASSLTSQGTEAFF
v_gene: TRBV5-1; j_gene: TRBJ2-3; abundance: .; d_gene: TRBD2; CDR3aa: CASSRGLAGGNFLLDTQYF
v_gene: TRBV6-5; j_gene: TRBJ1-1; abundance: once; d_gene: .; CDR3aa: CASSYSYGLTEAFF
v_gene: TRBV11-2; j_gene: TRBJ1-1; abundance: .; d_gene: TRBD1; CDR3aa: CASSSKGARGNTEAFF
v_gene: TRBV28; j_gene: TRBJ1-2; abundance: few; d_gene: .; CDR3aa: CASSLLNFRRYFGSGYTF
v_gene: TRBV19; j_gene: TRBJ2-5; abundance: .; d_gene: .; CDR3aa: CASSMRQMGTQYF
v_gene: TRBV5-6; j_gene: TRBJ2-2; abundance: .; d_gene: .; CDR3aa: CASSSQGTGELFF
v_gene: TRBV11-2; j_gene: TRBJ1-1; abundance: .; d_gene: .; CDR3aa: CASRLIRDSRAFF
v_gene: TRBV6-6; j_gene: TRBJ1-3; abundance: .; d_gene: .; CDR3aa: CASSGLTFRNTIYF